Shown below are 15 T cell receptor beta chains from a single sample sequenced in a study of early T cells in non-severe SARS-CoV-2 infection. TCRdb independently ran MiXCR on the 5' RACE reads; one entry per CDR3 protein. The sample holds approximately 77,000 distinct CDR3 sequences, approximately 12% seen once. The specimen was whole blood. These receptors originate from an adult who was a healthcare worker with PCR-confirmed SARS-CoV-2 infection or an uninfected control (not recorded which).

The chain employs TRBV11-2 and TRBJ1-2; 8 nucleotides line up with TRBD1. The CDR3 runs to 14 residues. V lost 3 bases to trimming and J lost 13 bases; unmatched junction nucleotides: 13. CDR1 and CDR2 (germline): SGHAT, FQNNGV. The CDR3 protein is CASSFTDRDDRITF. CDR3 sequence (DNA): TGTGCCAGCAGCTTCACGGACAGGGACGATAGAATCACCTTC.

In this sample, this clonotype turned up many times. The genes are TRBV7-4 and TRBJ1-1; D ambiguous. Germline lookup yields CDR1 SGHVT and CDR2 SQSDAQ. V was cut by 0 bases and J by 9 bases, with 8 bases left in between. CDR3 size: 12 residues. The CDR3 DNA is TGTGCCAGCAGCTTAGCTTGGAACCAAGCTTTCTTT. Protein product: CASSLAWNQAFF.

This rearrangement joins TRBV9 to TRBJ2-2; 7 nucleotides match TRBD1. This CDR3 has 13 residues. The J segment lost 3 bases and the V segment lost 7 bases, leaving 3 bases of the junction unmatched. Germline loops: CDR1 SGDLS, CDR2 YYNGEE. CDR3 in amino acids: CASDGTDTGELFF. CDR3 DNA sequence: TGTGCCAGCGACGGGACAGACACCGGGGAGCTGTTTTTT. Complete variable domain (other parts from reference TRBV9 and TRBJ2-2): DSGVTQTPKHLITATGQRVTLRCSPRSGDLSVYWYQQSLDQGLQFLIQYYNGEERAKGNILERFSAQQFPDLHSELNLSSLELGDSALYFCASDGTDTGELFFGEGSRLTVL.

This clonotype was seen at least ten times. The V gene is TRBV10-3, the J gene TRBJ2-5, with D unclear. The germline V gene has CDR1 ENHRY and CDR2 SYGVKD. The CDR3 loop spans 16 amino acids. V gave up 3 bases and J gave up 5 bases, with 19 bases separating them. CDR3 coding DNA: TGTGCCATCAGTGACTCTAGGACCCAGGCGGTTGAGACCCAGTACTTC. This sequence encodes CAISDSRTQAVETQYF.

This clonotype occurred many times. This chain joins TRBV19 and TRBJ2-7; D is possibly TRBD2 (6 bases). The V end was cut by 4 bases, the J end by 5 bases, with 18 bases between. Germline loops: CDR1 LNHDA, CDR2 SQIVND (reference sequence). This CDR3 has 15 amino acids. CDR3 sequence (DNA): TGTGCCAGTAGTACGGACGGGAGAAGTGCGGACGAGCAGTACTTC. Amino acid sequence: CASSTDGRSADEQYF. Combining the CDR3 with reference TRBV19 and TRBJ2-7 gives the whole variable domain DGGITQSPKYLFRKEGQNVTLSCEQNLNHDAMYWYRQDPGQGLRLIYYSQIVNDFQKGDIAEGYSVSREKKESFPLTVTSAQKNPTAFYLCASSTDGRSADEQYFGPGTRLTVT.

Regarding this clonotype: The junction departs from the called germline gene at one end, perhaps through a read error. The chain has TRBV9 and TRBJ2-4; perhaps D is TRBD1 or TRBD2 (5 bases each). Germline CDR1 reads SGDLS; CDR2 reads YYNGEE. This CDR3 region has 11 residues. CDR3 region: CASEGSGHMNF. CDR3 nucleotides: TGTGCCAGCGAGGGGTCGGGCCACATGAACTTC. Based on the CDR3 plus reference TRBV9 and TRBJ2-4, the full variable domain is DSGVTQTPKHLITATGQRVTLRCSPRSGDLSVYWYQQSLDQGLQFLIQYYNGEERAKGNILERFSAQQFPDLHSELNLSSLELGDSALYFCASEGSGHMNFGAGTRLSVL.

This clonotype was picked up many times. This chain links TRBV28 with TRBJ1-4; D not resolved. The CDR3 has 11 amino acids. Between the trimmed V and J ends, which lost 10 bases and 8 bases, there was a span of 11 bases. Germline V CDR1 and CDR2: MDHEN, SYDVKM. Written as DNA, the CDR3 is TGTGCCAACGGAGTGGGGGAAAAACTGTTTTTT. Translation: CANGVGEKLFF.

The V call is TRBV10-2, the J call TRBJ2-5; 14 positions agree with TRBD2. The germline V gene encodes CDR1 WSHSY and CDR2 SAAADI. The CDR3 consists of 15 residues. J was trimmed by 5 bases and V by 8 bases; bases with no gene match: 7. Here the CDR3 DNA reads TGCGCCAGCGCGACTAGCGGGAGGGCCAGGGAGACCCAGTACTTC. As protein: CASATSGRARETQYF.

This clonotype has more than one count but fewer than ten. The chain links TRBV19 to TRBJ2-5; D is possibly TRBD2 (5 bases). CDR3 length: 15 residues. The V and J ends lost 1 base and 5 bases respectively, with 14 bases between them. In germline, CDR1 is LNHDA, CDR2 SQIVND (reference sequence). CDR3 coding DNA: TGTGCCAGTAGTATAGGCGGGCAGGTACACGAGACCCAGTACTTC. Protein: CASSIGGQVHETQYF. Full variable domain (remainder filled in from reference TRBV19 and TRBJ2-5): DGGITQSPKYLFRKEGQNVTLSCEQNLNHDAMYWYRQDPGQGLRLIYYSQIVNDFQKGDIAEGYSVSREKKESFPLTVTSAQKNPTAFYLCASSIGGQVHETQYFGPGTRLLVL.

CDR3 in DNA: TGCAGTGCGGTAGACAGGGGGCGCTTCTACGAGCAGTACTTC. This codes for CSAVDRGRFYEQYF. This sequence joins TRBV20-1 and TRBJ2-7, with 10 bases matching TRBD1. The CDR3 totals 14 residues. The germline CDR1 and CDR2 sequences are DFQATT and SNEGSKA (reference sequence). V gave up 6 bases and J gave up 3 bases; unmatched junction bases: 8.

The rearrangement uses TRBV12-3 or TRBV12-4 and TRBJ1-2; 7 bases map to TRBD1. This CDR3 is 15 amino acids long. V shed 2 bases, J shed 7 bases, and the junction held 10 bases outside the gene matches. The CDR3 nucleotides read TGTGCCAGCAGTTTATATGAGGGGGCGGCCTCTGGCTACACCTTC. Amino acids: CASSLYEGAASGYTF.

This clonotype was counted at least ten times. The rearrangement uses TRBV7-8 and TRBJ2-1; 11 bases match TRBD2. The CDR3 extends over 16 amino acids. Germline CDR1 and CDR2: SGHVS and FQNEAQ. V trimming: 5 bases; J trimming: 8 bases; junction bases outside the gene matches: 11. The CDR3 DNA is TGTGCCAGCAGCCGAGGACTAGCGGGTATTTTCTATGAGCAGTTCTTC. Encoded protein: CASSRGLAGIFYEQFF.

This clonotype turned up a few times. The chain links TRBV11-2 to TRBJ2-3, with 7 nucleotides matching TRBD2. V lost 4 bases, J lost 2 bases, and 3 bases stayed unmatched. CDR1 SGHAT and CDR2 FQNNGV come from the germline V gene. This CDR3 is 14 amino acids long. The CDR3, as DNA: TGTGCCAGCAGCTCCGGGACTATCACAGATACGCAGTATTTT. This encodes CASSSGTITDTQYF.

A remark on this clonotype: A read error may account for a junction end that differs from germline. The chain carries TRBV20-1 and TRBJ2-1, with unresolved D. CDR3 length equals 16 residues. Looked up from germline, CDR1 is DFQATT and CDR2 is SNEGSKA (reference sequence). CDR3 sequence: CSAGDFVVAAVGEQFF. CDR3 DNA: TGCAGTGCTGGAGATTTCGTGGTAGCCGCTGTGGGTGAGCAGTTCTTC.

The genes are TRBV29-1 and TRBJ2-7; D call uncertain. CDR1 SQVTM and CDR2 ANQGSEA come from the germline V gene. V lost 4 bases and J lost 0, with 7 bases in between. The CDR3 totals 12 residues. This chain's CDR3 is CSVGADSYEQYF. DNA of the CDR3: TGCAGCGTTGGGGCAGACTCCTACGAGCAGTACTTC.